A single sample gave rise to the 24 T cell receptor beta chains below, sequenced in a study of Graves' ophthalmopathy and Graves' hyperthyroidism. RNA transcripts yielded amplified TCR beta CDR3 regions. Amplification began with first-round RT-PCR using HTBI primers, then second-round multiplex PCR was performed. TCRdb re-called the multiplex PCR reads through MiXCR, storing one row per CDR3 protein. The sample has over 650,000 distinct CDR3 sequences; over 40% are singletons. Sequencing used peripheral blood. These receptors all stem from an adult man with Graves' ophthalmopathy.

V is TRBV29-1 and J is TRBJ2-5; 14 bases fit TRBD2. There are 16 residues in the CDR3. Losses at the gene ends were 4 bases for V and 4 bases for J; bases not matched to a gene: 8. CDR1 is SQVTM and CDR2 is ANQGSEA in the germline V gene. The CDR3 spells CSVARLAGGGGETQYF. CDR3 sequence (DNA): TGCAGCGTTGCCCGACTAGCGGGAGGGGGGGGAGAGACCCAGTACTTC.

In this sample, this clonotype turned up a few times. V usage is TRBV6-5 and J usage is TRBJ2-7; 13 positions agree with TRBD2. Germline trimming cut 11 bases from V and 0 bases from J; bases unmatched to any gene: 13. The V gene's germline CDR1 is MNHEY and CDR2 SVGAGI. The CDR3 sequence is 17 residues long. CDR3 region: CAGTSGGARVFSYEQYF. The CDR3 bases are TGTGCCGGTACTAGCGGGGGGGCCCGTGTTTTCTCCTACGAGCAGTACTTC.

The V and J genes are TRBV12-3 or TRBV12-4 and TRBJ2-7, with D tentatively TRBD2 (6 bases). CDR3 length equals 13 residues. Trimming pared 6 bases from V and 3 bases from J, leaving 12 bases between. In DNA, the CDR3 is TGTGCCAGCAGCGATCTCGGGGGCTACGAGCAGTACTTC. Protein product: CASSDLGGYEQYF.

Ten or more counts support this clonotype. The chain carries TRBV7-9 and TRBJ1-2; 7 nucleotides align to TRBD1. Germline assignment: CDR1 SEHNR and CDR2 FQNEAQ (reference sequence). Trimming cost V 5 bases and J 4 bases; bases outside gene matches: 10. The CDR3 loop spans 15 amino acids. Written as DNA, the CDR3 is TGTGCCAGCAGCCCTAGGGGGCAGACCCCCTATGGCTACACCTTC. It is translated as CASSPRGQTPYGYTF.

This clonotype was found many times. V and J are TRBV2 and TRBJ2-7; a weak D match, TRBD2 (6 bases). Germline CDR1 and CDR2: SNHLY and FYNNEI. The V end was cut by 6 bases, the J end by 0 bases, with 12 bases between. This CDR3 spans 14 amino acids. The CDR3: CASRRDRNSYEQYF. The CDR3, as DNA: TGTGCCAGCAGGCGGGACCGTAACTCCTACGAGCAGTACTTC. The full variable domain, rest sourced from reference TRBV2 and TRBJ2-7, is EPEVTQTPSHQVTQMGQEVILRCVPISNHLYFYWYRQILGQKVEFLVSFYNNEISEKSEIFDDQFSVERPDGSNFTLKIRSTKLEDSAMYFCASRRDRNSYEQYFGPGTRLTVT.

The CDR3 region is CASSYSTAGRPEAFF. CDR3 coding DNA: TGTGCCAGCAGTTACTCGACGGCAGGGAGACCTGAAGCTTTCTTT. The genes are TRBV6-6 and TRBJ1-1, with D perhaps matching TRBD1 (5 bases). V was clipped by 0 bases and J by 6 bases, with 14 bases between them. The V gene's germline CDR1 is MNHNY and CDR2 SVGAGI (reference sequence). The CDR3 is 15 amino acids.

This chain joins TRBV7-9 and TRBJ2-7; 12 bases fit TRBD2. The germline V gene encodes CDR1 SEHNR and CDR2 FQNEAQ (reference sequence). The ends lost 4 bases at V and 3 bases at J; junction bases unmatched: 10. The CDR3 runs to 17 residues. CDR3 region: CASSSSRRLAGVYEQYF. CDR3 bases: TGTGCCAGCAGCTCATCGCGAAGACTAGCGGGAGTCTACGAGCAGTACTTC.

The CDR3 bases are TGTGCCAGCAGTGAAAGCGGCCAGAAGGGAGAGACCCAGTATTTT. This sequence encodes CASSESGQKGETQYF. The chain recombines TRBV25-1 with TRBJ1-5; a possible D gene is TRBD2 (5 bases). The J call is doubtful: the DNA matches TRBJ2-3 better. CDR1 is MGHDK, CDR2 SYGVNS, per germline. The CDR3 is 15 amino acids.

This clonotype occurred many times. DNA of the CDR3: TGTGCCAGCAGCGGAACTAGCTCTGGAAACACCATATATTTT. It is translated as CASSGTSSGNTIYF. V gene TRBV9 combines with J gene TRBJ1-3; D unresolved. The CDR3 runs 14 residues. V was clipped by 3 bases and J by 0 bases, with 7 bases between them. The V gene's germline CDR1 is SGDLS and CDR2 YYNGEE.

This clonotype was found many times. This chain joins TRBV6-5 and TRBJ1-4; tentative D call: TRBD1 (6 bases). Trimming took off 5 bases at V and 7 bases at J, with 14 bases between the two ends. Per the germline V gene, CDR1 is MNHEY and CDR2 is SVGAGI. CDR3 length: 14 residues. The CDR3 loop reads CASSEARGGEKLFF. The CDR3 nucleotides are TGTGCCAGCAGTGAAGCCAGGGGAGGTGAAAAACTGTTTTTT.

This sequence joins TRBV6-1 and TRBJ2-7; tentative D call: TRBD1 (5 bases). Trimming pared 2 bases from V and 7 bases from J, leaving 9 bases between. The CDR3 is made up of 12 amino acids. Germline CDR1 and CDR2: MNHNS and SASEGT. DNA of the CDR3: TGTGCCAGCAGTGAACCCGGACAAGAGCAGTACTTC. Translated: CASSEPGQEQYF.

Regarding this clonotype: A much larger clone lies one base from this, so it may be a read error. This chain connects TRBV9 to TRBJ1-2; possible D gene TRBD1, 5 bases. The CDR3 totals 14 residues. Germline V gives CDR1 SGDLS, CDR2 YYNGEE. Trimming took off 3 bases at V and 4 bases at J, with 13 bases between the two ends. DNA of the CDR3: TGTGCCAGCAGCGCTTCGGGACTGAGCTATGGCTACACCTTC. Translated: CASSASGLSYGYTF.

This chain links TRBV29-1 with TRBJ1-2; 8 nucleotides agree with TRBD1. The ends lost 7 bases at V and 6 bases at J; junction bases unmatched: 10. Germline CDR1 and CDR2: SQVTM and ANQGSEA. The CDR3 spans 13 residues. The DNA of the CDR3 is TGCAGCGCCGAGGGGGCAGGGGGCAATGGCTACACCTTC. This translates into CSAEGAGGNGYTF.

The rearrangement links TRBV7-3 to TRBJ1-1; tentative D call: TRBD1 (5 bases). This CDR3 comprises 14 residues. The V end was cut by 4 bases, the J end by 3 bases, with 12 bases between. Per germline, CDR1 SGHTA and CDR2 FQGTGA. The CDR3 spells CASSSTGGDTEAFF. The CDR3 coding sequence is TGTGCCAGCAGCTCTACGGGGGGGGACACTGAAGCTTTCTTT. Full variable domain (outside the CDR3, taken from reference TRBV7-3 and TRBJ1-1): GAGVSQTPSNKVTEKGKYVELRCDPISGHTALYWYRQSLGQGPEFLIYFQGTGAADDSGLPNDRFFAVRPEGSVSTLKIQRTERGDSAVYLCASSSTGGDTEAFFGQGTRLTVV.

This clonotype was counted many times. CDR3 region: CASSEYSSGSGYEQYF. CDR3 in DNA: TGTGCCAGCAGTGAATATTCTAGCGGGAGCGGCTACGAGCAGTACTTC. The J gene is TRBJ2-7, the V gene TRBV25-1, with 10 nucleotides matching TRBD2. The CDR3 sequence is 16 residues long. V gave up 0 bases and J gave up 3 bases; unmatched junction bases: 5. Germline V CDR1 and CDR2: MGHDK, SYGVNS.

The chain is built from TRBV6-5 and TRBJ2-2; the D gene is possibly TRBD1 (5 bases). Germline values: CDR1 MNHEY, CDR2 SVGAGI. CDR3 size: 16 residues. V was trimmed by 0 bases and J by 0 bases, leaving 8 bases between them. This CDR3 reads CASSYSIGANTGELFF. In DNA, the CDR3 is TGTGCCAGCAGTTACTCGATAGGGGCGAACACCGGGGAGCTGTTTTTT.

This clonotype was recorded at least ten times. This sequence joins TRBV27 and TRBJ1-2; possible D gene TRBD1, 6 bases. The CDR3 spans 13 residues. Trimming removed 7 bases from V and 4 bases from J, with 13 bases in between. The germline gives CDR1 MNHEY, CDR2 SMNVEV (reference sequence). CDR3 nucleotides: TGTGCCAGCAAGGGGGACATCCGCTATGGCTACACCTTC. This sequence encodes CASKGDIRYGYTF.

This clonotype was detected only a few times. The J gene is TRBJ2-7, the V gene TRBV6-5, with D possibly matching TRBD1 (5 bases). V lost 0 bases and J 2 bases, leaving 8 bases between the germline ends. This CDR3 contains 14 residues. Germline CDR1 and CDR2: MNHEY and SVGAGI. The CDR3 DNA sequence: TGTGCCAGCAGTTACTCCCCCAGGGCCTACGAGCAGTACTTC. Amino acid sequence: CASSYSPRAYEQYF.

The CDR3 reads CATSSLRGTEAFF. Here the CDR3 DNA reads TGTGCCACCAGCAGCTTGCGCGGTACTGAAGCTTTCTTT. The V call is TRBV15, the J call TRBJ1-1; no clear D gene. The CDR3 contains 13 residues. V was cut by 3 bases and J by 5 bases, with 10 bases left in between. Germline loops: CDR1 LNHNV, CDR2 YYDKDF (reference sequence). Filled out from reference TRBV15 and TRBJ1-1, the complete variable domain reads DAMVIQNPRYQVTQFGKPVTLSCSQTLNHNVMYWYQQKSSQAPKLLFHYYDKDFNNEADTPDNFQSRRPNTSFCFLDIRSPGLGDTAMYLCATSSLRGTEAFFGQGTRLTVV.

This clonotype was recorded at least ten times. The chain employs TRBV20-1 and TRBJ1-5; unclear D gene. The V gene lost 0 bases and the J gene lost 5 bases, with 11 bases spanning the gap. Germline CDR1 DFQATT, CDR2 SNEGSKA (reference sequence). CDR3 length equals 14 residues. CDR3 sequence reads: CSARDRKGDQPQHF. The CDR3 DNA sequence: TGCAGTGCTAGAGATCGCAAAGGCGATCAGCCCCAGCATTTT.

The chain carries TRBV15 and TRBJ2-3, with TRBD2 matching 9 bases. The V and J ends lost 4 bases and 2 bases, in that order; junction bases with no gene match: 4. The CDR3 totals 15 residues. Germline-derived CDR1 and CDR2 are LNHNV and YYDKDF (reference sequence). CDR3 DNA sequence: TGTGCCACCAGCACACGCGGGGGGGCCACAGATACGCAGTATTTT. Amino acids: CATSTRGGATDTQYF.

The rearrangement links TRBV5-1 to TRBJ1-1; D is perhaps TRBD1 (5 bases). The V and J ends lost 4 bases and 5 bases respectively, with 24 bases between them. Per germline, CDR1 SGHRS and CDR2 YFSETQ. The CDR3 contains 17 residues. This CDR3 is CASSLAGTRLWKTEAFF. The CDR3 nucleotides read TGCGCCAGCAGCCTAGCCGGGACTCGGCTTTGGAAAACTGAAGCTTTCTTT.

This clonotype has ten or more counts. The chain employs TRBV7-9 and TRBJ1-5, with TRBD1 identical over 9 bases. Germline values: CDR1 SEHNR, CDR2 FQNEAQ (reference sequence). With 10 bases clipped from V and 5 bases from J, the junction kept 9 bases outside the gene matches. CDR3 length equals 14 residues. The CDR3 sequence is CATQTGGMDQPQHF. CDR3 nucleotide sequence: TGTGCCACCCAGACAGGGGGGATGGATCAGCCCCAGCATTTT.

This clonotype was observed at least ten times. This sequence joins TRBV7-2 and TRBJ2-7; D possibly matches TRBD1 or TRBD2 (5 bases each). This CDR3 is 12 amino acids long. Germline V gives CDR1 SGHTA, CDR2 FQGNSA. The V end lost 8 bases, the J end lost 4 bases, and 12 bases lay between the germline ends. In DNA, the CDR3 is TGTGCCAGCGGGGACGGCTTATACGAGCAGTACTTC. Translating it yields CASGDGLYEQYF. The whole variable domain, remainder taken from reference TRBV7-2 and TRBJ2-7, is GAGVSQSPSNKVTEKGKDVELRCDPISGHTALYWYRQSLGQGLEFLIYFQGNSAPDKSGLPSDRFSAERTGGSVSTLTIQRTQQEDSAVYLCASGDGLYEQYFGPGTRLTVT.